Each of the 30 T cell receptor beta chains below was sequenced from the same sample in a study of healthy donors' naive CD4 and CD8 T cells. Starting from 500 ng of total RNA, TCR libraries were made with linear amplification. TCRdb recomputed calls from the reads with MiXCR, one row per CDR3 protein. The table includes about 200,000 distinct CDR3 sequences, under 85% detected once. Sequencing used naive CD4+ and CD8+ T cells sorted from blood, pooled from several donors. These receptors all stem from a pool of human donors in good health; the sample pools cells from several healthy donors.

The chain links TRBV27 to TRBJ2-1, with TRBD2 matching over 9 bases. This CDR3 contains 18 residues. V shed 1 base, J shed 0 bases, and the junction held 7 bases outside the gene matches. Germline-derived CDR1 and CDR2 are MNHEY and SMNVEV (reference sequence). CDR3: CASSLFVGTSSSYNEQFF. The CDR3 nucleotides read TGTGCCAGCAGTTTATTTGTAGGGACTAGCAGCTCCTACAATGAGCAGTTCTTC.

The chain uses TRBV20-1 and TRBJ2-2; no clear D. CDR1 and CDR2 (germline): DFQATT, SNEGSKA (reference sequence). V was shortened by 1 base and J by 4 bases, with 10 bases between the two germline ends. The CDR3 sequence is 14 residues long. The CDR3 nucleotides read TGCAGTGCTAGAGCTAGAGGAAGCACCGGGGAGCTGTTTTTT. This gives the protein CSARARGSTGELFF.

This clonotype turned up a few times. The genes are TRBV27 and TRBJ2-7, with 11 nucleotides matching TRBD1. Germline CDR1 MNHEY, CDR2 SMNVEV (reference sequence). The CDR3 totals 15 residues. Losses at the gene ends were 6 bases for V and 4 bases for J; bases not matched to a gene: 8. CDR3 protein: CASRGPGQGVYEQYF. CDR3 nucleotide sequence: TGTGCCAGCAGGGGCCCGGGACAGGGGGTGTACGAGCAGTACTTC.

There are a few counts of this clonotype. The J gene is TRBJ2-4, the V gene TRBV19, with D possibly being TRBD1 (6 bases). Germline loops: CDR1 LNHDA, CDR2 SQIVND (reference sequence). Between the trimmed V and J ends, which lost 3 bases and 1 base, there was a span of 10 bases. The CDR3 has 15 residues. Written as DNA, the CDR3 is TGTGCCAGTAGTATCTACAGGGACGCCAAAAACATTCAGTACTTC. This sequence encodes CASSIYRDAKNIQYF.

The J gene is TRBJ1-2, the V gene TRBV30; no firm D call. The CDR3 is 11 amino acids. The ends were cut back, 3 bases at V and 3 bases at J, with 5 bases in the middle. Germline CDR1 GTSNPN, CDR2 SVGIG (reference sequence). CDR3 DNA sequence: TGTGCCTGGAGAGACGACTATGGCTACACCTTC. Its translation: CAWRDDYGYTF.

The chain couples TRBV20-1 to TRBJ2-3; D may be TRBD1 (6 bases). The germline CDR1 and CDR2 sequences are DFQATT and SNEGSKA (reference sequence). V shed 5 bases and J shed 0 bases, with 12 bases lying between them. The CDR3 consists of 14 residues. The CDR3 is CSAQVGASTDTQYF. The CDR3 DNA is TGCAGTGCTCAGGTGGGGGCCAGCACAGATACGCAGTATTTT.

V and J are TRBV30 and TRBJ1-1, with a weak D call TRBD1 (6 bases). Germline CDR1 GTSNPN, CDR2 SVGIG (reference sequence). Trimming left V 2 bases short and J 4 bases short, with 11 bases between. The CDR3 extends over 13 amino acids. The CDR3 here is CAWSWGAVTEAFF. The CDR3 DNA reads as TGTGCCTGGAGTTGGGGGGCGGTCACTGAAGCTTTCTTT.

The V gene is TRBV6-5, the J gene TRBJ1-2; tentative D call: TRBD1 (6 bases). Trimming took off 6 bases at V and 6 bases at J, with 14 bases between the two ends. The CDR3 length is 13 residues. Germline lookup yields CDR1 MNHEY and CDR2 SVGAGI. CDR3: CASSPTGIDGYTF. The CDR3 DNA reads as TGTGCCAGCAGCCCAACAGGGATTGATGGCTACACCTTC.

The V gene is TRBV6-5, the J gene TRBJ2-7, with 8 nucleotides matching TRBD2. This CDR3 comprises 14 residues. With V trimmed by 3 bases and J by 6 bases, 7 bases remained unmatched. CDR1 is MNHEY, CDR2 SVGAGI, per germline. The CDR3: CASSYPGLDSEQYF. The CDR3 nucleotides are TGTGCCAGCAGTTATCCGGGACTAGACTCCGAGCAGTACTTC.

The rearrangement uses TRBV19 and TRBJ2-7; TRBD1 might be the D (7 bases). CDR3 length equals 17 residues. The germline gives CDR1 LNHDA, CDR2 SQIVND (reference sequence). The V end was cut by 1 base, the J end by 2 bases, with 18 bases between. The CDR3 DNA is TGTGCCAGTAGTATAGCGGAGGGGGGACAGCGAGCCTACGAGCAGTACTTC. It is translated as CASSIAEGGQRAYEQYF.

The chain links TRBV29-1 to TRBJ2-2; D might be TRBD2 (5 bases). This CDR3 comprises 16 residues. Trimming pared 1 base from V and 6 bases from J, leaving 18 bases between. Germline CDR1 is SQVTM and CDR2 is ANQGSEA. CDR3 amino acids: CSVEGLSGGGAGELFF. CDR3 nucleotide sequence: TGCAGCGTTGAAGGACTTTCTGGAGGTGGCGCCGGGGAGCTGTTTTTT.

The chain joins TRBV19 to TRBJ2-1; 8 bases are shared with TRBD2. V trimming: 1 base; J trimming: 9 bases; junction bases outside the gene matches: 2. The CDR3 runs to 13 residues. The germline CDR1 and CDR2 sequences are LNHDA and SQIVND (reference sequence). The CDR3, as DNA: TGTGCCAGTAGTATAGCGGGAGGGGTTGAGCAGTTCTTC. Translating gives CASSIAGGVEQFF.

This chain connects TRBV19 to TRBJ2-1; 7 bases are shared with TRBD2. V was clipped by 7 bases and J by 7 bases; unmatched bases: 16. Germline lookup yields CDR1 LNHDA and CDR2 SQIVND (reference sequence). The CDR3 has 16 amino acids. The CDR3 DNA is TGTGCCAGTACCGGAGAGGCGGGACTACCACGGAATGAGCAGTTCTTC. It codes for CASTGEAGLPRNEQFF.

There are a few counts of this clonotype. V usage is TRBV5-5 and J usage is TRBJ2-6, with no clear D. The CDR3 covers 16 residues. Per the germline V gene, CDR1 is SGHKS and CDR2 is YYEKEE (reference sequence). Trimming shortened V by 0 bases and J by 0 bases, and 7 bases separated the two germline ends. In nucleotides, the CDR3 is TGTGCCAGCAGCTTGGGGTCCCACTCTGGGGCCAACGTCCTGACTTTC. It encodes CASSLGSHSGANVLTF. Full variable domain (outside the CDR3, taken from reference TRBV5-5 and TRBJ2-6): DAGVTQSPTHLIKTRGQQVTLRCSPISGHKSVSWYQQVLGQGPQFIFQYYEKEERGRGNFPDRFSARQFPNYSSELNVNALLLGDSALYLCASSLGSHSGANVLTFGAGSRLTVL.

V gene TRBV29-1 combines with J gene TRBJ2-7, with a weak D call TRBD2 (6 bases). Trimming took off 0 bases at V and 1 base at J, with 10 bases between the two ends. CDR1 and CDR2 from the germline V gene are SQVTM and ANQGSEA. CDR3 length: 14 amino acids. CDR3 sequence reads: CSVEEGGASYEQYF. DNA for the CDR3: TGCAGCGTTGAAGAGGGAGGAGCGTCCTACGAGCAGTACTTC.

This rearrangement joins TRBV28 to TRBJ2-5; 11 bases are a match to TRBD1. V lost 4 bases to trimming and J lost 5 bases; unmatched junction nucleotides: 9. Germline V gene data show CDR1 as MDHEN and CDR2 as SYDVKM. This CDR3 comprises 16 residues. As DNA, the CDR3 is TGTGCCAGCAGTTCCTCAAGGACAGGGGGCAGGGAGACCCAGTACTTC. It specifies CASSSSRTGGRETQYF.

CDR3 amino acids: CASSAHGQPQHF. Here the CDR3 DNA reads TGTGCCAGCAGTGCGCATGGTCAGCCCCAGCATTTT. The chain has TRBV6-5 and TRBJ1-5; no clear D. V lost 5 bases and J lost 6, with 8 bases in between. CDR1 and CDR2 (germline): MNHEY, SVGAGI. The CDR3 runs to 12 residues.

This sequence joins TRBV5-4 and TRBJ2-7; 7 bases map to TRBD2. The CDR3 consists of 14 residues. With 4 bases clipped from V and 0 bases from J, the junction kept 4 bases outside the gene matches. The germline V gene has CDR1 SGHNT and CDR2 YYREEE (reference sequence). The chain's CDR3 is CASSDTSDSYEQYF. The CDR3 DNA reads TGTGCCAGCAGCGACACTAGCGACTCCTACGAGCAGTACTTC.

This clonotype appeared once. This chain connects TRBV14 to TRBJ2-1, with D tentatively TRBD1 or TRBD2 (6 bases each). The CDR3 totals 16 residues. The germline CDR1 and CDR2 sequences are SGHDN and FVKESK. With 0 bases removed from V and 2 bases from J, the gap between germline ends came to 11 bases. For the CDR3, the DNA is TGTGCCAGCAGCCAAGATTACGGGGGCGCCTACAATGAGCAGTTCTTC. Translation: CASSQDYGGAYNEQFF.

This clonotype was seen a handful of times. The gene calls are TRBV27 and TRBJ1-1; 7 bases match TRBD1. V trimming: 5 bases; J trimming: 5 bases; junction bases outside the gene matches: 5. The germline V gene has CDR1 MNHEY and CDR2 SMNVEV (reference sequence). This CDR3 region has 13 residues. Here the CDR3 DNA reads TGTGCCAGCAGTACAGGGGTGGGTACTGAAGCTTTCTTT. This encodes CASSTGVGTEAFF.

This clonotype was counted a few times. The chain combines TRBV6-2 or TRBV6-3 with TRBJ2-1, with D unresolved. The germline V gene has CDR1 MNHEY and CDR2 SVGEGT. Trimming stripped 5 bases from V and 8 bases from J, with 10 bases between. The CDR3 extends over 12 amino acids. CDR3 amino acids: CASSPYGDEQFF. In nucleotides, the CDR3 is TGTGCCAGCAGTCCCTATGGGGATGAGCAGTTCTTC.

The chain is built from TRBV4-3 and TRBJ2-5; 9 positions agree with TRBD1. Germline CDR1 LGHNA, CDR2 YSLEER. The trim removed 0 bases at V and 2 bases at J, leaving 4 bases unmatched. This CDR3 is 16 amino acids long. CDR3: CASSQDRDRDQETQYF. The CDR3 DNA follows: TGCGCCAGCAGCCAAGACCGGGACAGGGATCAAGAGACCCAGTACTTC.

Of note for this clonotype: In this CDR3 the conserved last residue, phenylalanine or tryptophan, is missing, so a read error is likely. The V and J genes are TRBV20-1 and TRBJ1-2, with D perhaps matching TRBD1 (6 bases). The CDR3 is made up of 16 amino acids. CDR1 and CDR2 (germline): DFQATT, SNEGSKA (reference sequence). V lost 3 bases and J lost 0, with 17 bases in between. Here the CDR3 reads CSASMGHTTTNYGYTL. CDR3 nucleotide sequence: TGCAGTGCTAGTATGGGACATACAACAACTAACTATGGCTACACCCTC.

This chain connects TRBV4-3 to TRBJ2-2, with D perhaps TRBD2 (5 bases). V was trimmed by 7 bases and J by 4 bases, leaving 7 bases between them. Per germline, CDR1 LGHNA and CDR2 YSLEER. The CDR3 spans 12 residues. DNA of the CDR3: TGCGCCAGCATCAGCGGCACCGGGGAGCTGTTTTTT. It translates to CASISGTGELFF.

The rearrangement joins TRBV6-5 to TRBJ1-2, with unresolved D. CDR1 is MNHEY and CDR2 is SVGAGI in the germline V gene. This CDR3 is built from 17 residues. Trimming stripped 6 bases from V and 4 bases from J, with 24 bases between. CDR3 DNA sequence: TGTGCCAGCAGGCTCAGTCACAGCTACCTTTCATTCTATGGCTACACCTTC. Its protein is CASRLSHSYLSFYGYTF.

This chain joins TRBV29-1 and TRBJ2-1; 9 bases are shared with TRBD2. The CDR3 loop spans 12 amino acids. The V gene's germline CDR1 is SQVTM and CDR2 ANQGSEA. After removal of 2 bases from V and 9 bases from J, the junction contained 2 bases not matched to a gene. The CDR3, as DNA: TGCAGCGTTGAACCTAGCGGGATTGAGCAGTTCTTC. This translates into CSVEPSGIEQFF.

This clonotype showed up just a few times. This rearrangement joins TRBV5-1 to TRBJ1-1; possible D gene TRBD1, 5 bases. The germline V and J ends were trimmed by 4 bases and 1 base, with 17 bases remaining between them. Germline-derived CDR1 and CDR2 are SGHRS and YFSETQ. The CDR3 has 16 amino acids. The CDR3 sequence: CASSPAVDSKNTEAFF. Here the CDR3 DNA reads TGCGCCAGCAGCCCCGCGGTCGACAGTAAGAACACTGAAGCTTTCTTT.

The chain links TRBV6-2 or TRBV6-3 to TRBJ2-1, with 9 bases matching TRBD1. There are 14 residues in the CDR3. Germline CDR1 reads MNHEY; CDR2 reads SVGEGT. Trimming took 9 bases from V and 1 from J; bases not matched to a gene: 4. The CDR3 region has the DNA TGTGCCAGTAAGGGACAGGGATCCTACAATGAGCAGTTCTTC. Protein product: CASKGQGSYNEQFF.

J is TRBJ2-3 and V is TRBV29-1, with D uncertain. The CDR3 has 12 residues. CDR1 and CDR2 from the germline V gene are SQVTM and ANQGSEA. V was clipped by 4 bases and J by 5 bases, with 10 bases between them. The CDR3 region has the DNA TGCAGCGTTGTTCCCTTACTAGATACGCAGTATTTT. Its protein is CSVVPLLDTQYF.

The chain combines TRBV29-1 with TRBJ1-2; the match to TRBD1 covers 7 bases. Germline CDR1 reads SQVTM; CDR2 reads ANQGSEA. V trimming: 6 bases; J trimming: 1 base; junction bases outside the gene matches: 11. The CDR3 length is 15 residues. CDR3 DNA: TGCAGCGTGATATTGTGGGGACAGAATAACTATGGCTACACCTTC. Translating gives CSVILWGQNNYGYTF.